The rows below give T cell receptor beta chains drawn from one sample of a study of shared clonotypes between healthy human individuals. This table comes from immunoSEQ multiplex PCR, and its TCRdb copy is limited to in-frame clones, with some not included. This sample has 2 million to 2.5 million clones, with approximately 95% found just once. Sequences were obtained from naive CD4+ T cells from PBMCs. The receptors here all came from a young man in good health. Some clones in this sample may be carry-over from other donors' samples. CDR3s include the opening cysteine and the closing phenylalanine or tryptophan. D genes are given only for firm matches. Expanded clones get a size class; other rows say once, few or many, or leave the size out.

TGTGCCAGTAACCCTCGAGGACTAGCGGCGCCCTACGAGCAGTACTTC,CASNPRGLAAPYEQYF,TRBV19,TRBJ2-7,once,TRBD2
TGCGCCAGCAGCTTGCTGGGTATGAACACTGAAGCTTTCTTT,CASSLLGMNTEAFF,TRBV5-1,TRBJ1-1,NA,NA
TGTGCCATTGGACAGGGAGTAGCCAAAAACATTCAGTACTTC,CAIGQGVAKNIQYF,TRBV6-1,TRBJ2-4,NA,TRBD1
TGTGCCAGTAAGCTGCGAACGGTCTACAATGAGCAGTTCTTC,CASKLRTVYNEQFF,TRBV19,TRBJ2-1,NA,NA
TGTGCCAGCAGTTATGAGTCAGAGACCCAGTACTTC,CASSYESETQYF,TRBV2,TRBJ2-5,NA,NA
TGTGCCATGGGGCAGGACTCCTACGAGCAGTACTTC,CAMGQDSYEQYF,TRBV10-3,TRBJ2-7,NA,NA
TGCGCCAGCAGTGTGCTAGCGGGGGTCTCTCCCCCTGGGGCCAACGTCCTGACTTTC,CASSVLAGVSPPGANVLTF,TRBV10-2,TRBJ2-6,NA,TRBD2
TGTGCCAGCAGTAACCGACTAGCGAGCTCCTACAATGAGCAGTTCTTC,CASSNRLASSYNEQFF,TRBV28,TRBJ2-1,NA,TRBD2
TGTGCCAGCAGTGACGCCCGGGGGGACAATAGGTTCTTC,CASSDARGDNRFF,TRBV25-1,TRBJ2-1,NA,NA
TGTGCCAGCAGCCAAGATGGGGTCTCCTATGGCTACACCTTC,CASSQDGVSYGYTF,TRBV4-2,TRBJ1-2,NA,NA
TGCGCCAGCAGTCTTAGGGGCGGGAGAAAAGAGACCCAGTACTTC,CASSLRGGRKETQYF,TRBV23-1,TRBJ2-5,NA,TRBD2
TGTGCCAGCAGCTTAGGTATTAGTTCGCGGGATGGTGCAGGCTACACCTTC,CASSLGISSRDGAGYTF,TRBV13,TRBJ1-2,NA,NA
TGCGCCAGCAGCCCGGCCCGACAGGGGGACGACTACGAGCAGTACTTC,CASSPARQGDDYEQYF,TRBV5-1,TRBJ2-7,NA,TRBD1
TGTGCCAGCAGCTTTCCCGGGACAGGGGCCTACGAGCAGTACTTC,CASSFPGTGAYEQYF,TRBV7-2,TRBJ2-7,NA,TRBD1
TGCAGCTTGAGGGGAGCGGGGGTCACAGATACGCAGTATTTT,CSLRGAGVTDTQYF,TRBV29-1,TRBJ2-3,NA,TRBD2
TGTGCCAGTAGTATCAGGGACGGGAACTATGGCTACACCTTC,CASSIRDGNYGYTF,TRBV19,TRBJ1-2,NA,NA
TGCGCCAGCACGGGGGGTTCAACTAATGAAAAACTGTTTTTT,CASTGGSTNEKLFF,TRBV5-1,TRBJ1-4,few,NA
TGTGCCAGCAGTCTAACAGGGAACTATGGCTACACCTTC,CASSLTGNYGYTF,TRBV28,TRBJ1-2,NA,NA
TGTGCCAGCTCACCAAGCCAGGGGGCGTACTATGGCTACACCTTC,CASSPSQGAYYGYTF,TRBV18,TRBJ1-2,NA,TRBD1
TGTGCCAGCGGCCGGACAGGTGACTTC,CASGRTGDF,TRBV28,TRBJ2-7,NA,TRBD1
TGTGCCAGCAGCCCACCCCTGACAGCCACAACTAATGAAAAACTGTTTTTT,CASSPPLTATTNEKLFF,TRBV28,TRBJ1-4,NA,NA
TGTGCCAGCAGTTTACCACAGGGGGCGGGCGGCTACACCTTC,CASSLPQGAGGYTF,TRBV28,TRBJ1-2,NA,TRBD1
TGTGCCAGCAGCCCGGGGACAGGGGGCACAGATACGCAGTATTTT,CASSPGTGGTDTQYF,TRBV4-2,TRBJ2-3,NA,TRBD1
TGTGCCAGCAGTTTATGGGGCGGAAGCTCCTACGAGCAGTACTTC,CASSLWGGSSYEQYF,TRBV28,TRBJ2-7,NA,NA
TGTGCCAGCAGTAGAGACAGGGGTTCCTACGAGCAGTACTTC,CASSRDRGSYEQYF,TRBV27,TRBJ2-7,once,TRBD1
TGTGCCAGCAGTTTGAAGCGGGGGGAGTACGAGCAGTACTTC,CASSLKRGEYEQYF,TRBV6-5,TRBJ2-7,NA,TRBD2
TGTGCCAGCAGTTCACTCGGCGCGAACACCGGGGAGCTGTTTTTT,CASSSLGANTGELFF,TRBV27,TRBJ2-2,NA,NA
TGTGCCAGCAGCCTTGGGCGTGGGTCAGGGGCCCTCGAGACCCAGTACTTC,CASSLGRGSGALETQYF,TRBV7-2,TRBJ2-5,NA,NA
TGTGCCAGTAGTATAGCCTACGGGGATACGCAGTATTTT,CASSIAYGDTQYF,TRBV19,TRBJ2-3,NA,NA
TGCGCCAGCAGCCAACCACGAGATACGCAGTATTTT,CASSQPRDTQYF,TRBV5-1,TRBJ2-3,NA,NA
TGTGCCAGCTCACCACCGGGGATGGGGACAGATACGCAGTATTTT,CASSPPGMGTDTQYF,TRBV18,TRBJ2-3,NA,NA
TGTGCCAGCAGCGTAGACGGATCCTCAAACACCGGGGAGCTGTTTTTT,CASSVDGSSNTGELFF,TRBV9,TRBJ2-2,NA,NA
TGTGCCAGCAGTGAAGCGGGGACTAGCGTGTATGGTGAGCAGTTCTTC,CASSEAGTSVYGEQFF,TRBV2,TRBJ2-1,NA,TRBD2
TGTGCCAGCAGCTTAGCATTGGGGGGCGGAGGCAATCAGCCCCAGCATTTT,CASSLALGGGGNQPQHF,TRBV7-8,TRBJ1-5,NA,NA
TGCGCCAGCAAGGGTTCGATTGTCCCTAACTATGGCTACACCTTC,CASKGSIVPNYGYTF,TRBV10-1,TRBJ1-2,NA,NA
TGTGCCAGCAAGGGACCGAGGATGGAGCAGTACTTC,CASKGPRMEQYF,TRBV2,TRBJ2-7,NA,NA